A selection of T cell receptor beta chains follows, all from one sample in a study of blood T cell repertoires in COVID-19. This table comes from immunoSEQ multiplex PCR, and its TCRdb copy is limited to in-frame clones, with some not included. The sample has some 250,000 clones; 80% to 90% are singletons. What was sequenced was PBMCs or T cells enriched from blood (not recorded which). These receptor sequences come from a woman in her forties or fifties who had recovered from COVID-19. The CDR3 runs from the conserved cysteine through the conserved F or W. The order of the fields is D gene, V gene, clone size, J gene, CDR3 protein, CDR3 DNA. The D gene is left open where the match is weak. Some rows have no size entry. The others give once, few or many, or a class for an expanded clone.

.	TRBV14	.	TRBJ2-7	CASSLSVSRRYF	TGTGCCAGCAGCCTAAGTGTTTCGCGGCGGTACTTC
TRBD1	TRBV6-6	.	TRBJ2-5	CASSYPAGQGGTQYF	TGTGCCAGCAGTTACCCGGCGGGACAGGGGGGGACCCAGTACTTC
.	TRBV18	.	TRBJ2-3	CASSPGTAIDTQYF	TGTGCCAGCTCACCAGGGACTGCGATAGATACGCAGTATTTT
TRBD1	TRBV28	.	TRBJ1-5	CASSSGTGLYSNQPQHF	TGTGCCAGCAGCTCGGGGACAGGGCTTTATAGCAATCAGCCCCAGCATTTT
.	TRBV7-9	few	TRBJ2-7	CASSTTTRRREQYF	TGTGCCAGCAGCACGACTACCCGCCGGCGGGAGCAGTACTTC
TRBD1	TRBV10-1	.	TRBJ2-7	CASSLNRGGEQYF	TGCGCCAGCAGCCTAAACAGGGGTGGCGAGCAGTACTTC
TRBD2	TRBV3-1/TRBV3-2	.	TRBJ2-2	CASSPSGRPTGELFF	TGTGCCAGCAGCCCGAGCGGGAGGCCCACCGGGGAGCTGTTTTTT
TRBD1	TRBV5-5	.	TRBJ2-6	CASSSLRGQGANSGANVLTF	TGTGCCAGCAGCTCGTTAAGAGGGCAGGGGGCTAACTCTGGGGCCAACGTCCTGACTTTC
TRBD1	TRBV19	once	TRBJ1-1	CASSIGTGWFGTEAFF	TGTGCCAGTAGTATAGGGACAGGGTGGTTTGGGACTGAAGCTTTCTTT
.	TRBV27	.	TRBJ2-2	CASSHWDINTGELFF	TGTGCCAGCAGCCATTGGGACATAAACACCGGGGAGCTGTTTTTT
TRBD1	TRBV28	few	TRBJ2-7	CASKGQQPFYEQYF	TGTGCCAGCAAGGGACAGCAACCCTTCTACGAGCAGTACTTC
TRBD1	TRBV28	.	TRBJ2-6	CASSSGTGVSGANVLTF	TGTGCCAGCAGTTCCGGGACAGGGGTCTCTGGGGCCAACGTCCTGACTTTC
TRBD2	TRBV5-1	.	TRBJ2-5	CASSLAPASGSETQYF	TGCGCCAGCAGCTTGGCGCCGGCTAGCGGGAGTGAGACCCAGTACTTC
.	TRBV7-9	once	TRBJ2-3	CASSSLVGGTTDTQYF	TGTGCCAGCAGCTCACTCGTTGGCGGGACCACAGATACGCAGTATTTT
TRBD1	TRBV27	.	TRBJ2-3	CASSLSLAQGASTDTQYF	TGTGCCAGCAGTTTATCTCTCGCCCAGGGGGCTAGCACAGATACGCAGTATTTT
.	TRBV28	.	TRBJ1-1	CASSPFQQNTEAFF	TGTGCCAGCAGCCCCTTCCAACAGAACACTGAAGCTTTCTTT
TRBD1	TRBV18	.	TRBJ1-2	CASSPPAGGAYGYTF	TGTGCCAGCTCACCACCTGCAGGGGGCGCCTATGGCTACACCTTC
TRBD1	TRBV28	.	TRBJ1-6	CASIPGTGGGIGNSPLHF	TGTGCCAGCATACCCGGGACAGGGGGCGGAATTGGTAATTCACCCCTCCACTTT
.	TRBV28	.	TRBJ1-6	CASSQGDSPLHF	TGTGCCAGCAGCCAAGGGGATTCACCCCTCCACTTT
.	TRBV6-5	.	TRBJ1-6	CASRIEEGKNSPLHF	TGTGCCAGCAGGATTGAGGAGGGAAAGAATTCACCCCTCCACTTT
TRBD2	TRBV11-2	once	TRBJ2-7	CASSLEAGGVTYEQYF	TGTGCCAGCAGCTTAGAAGCGGGAGGCGTCACTTACGAGCAGTACTTC
TRBD1	TRBV4-1	once	TRBJ2-7	CASSQYGTGAPYEQYF	TGCGCCAGCAGCCAATACGGGACAGGGGCCCCCTACGAGCAGTACTTC
.	TRBV7-2	.	TRBJ2-7	CASSLWAGRITYEQYF	TGTGCCAGCAGCTTATGGGCCGGCAGGATCACCTACGAGCAGTACTTC
TRBD1	TRBV28	.	TRBJ1-1	CASSSTGTGGSEAFF	TGTGCCAGCAGTAGTACCGGGACAGGGGGCTCTGAAGCTTTCTTT
TRBD1	TRBV27	.	TRBJ2-7	CASGHGQGFYEQYF	TGTGCCAGCGGTCATGGACAGGGTTTCTACGAGCAGTACTTC
.	TRBV9	.	TRBJ1-3	CASSVELSSGNTIYF	TGTGCCAGCAGCGTAGAGTTGAGCTCTGGAAACACCATATATTTT
TRBD1	TRBV11-2	.	TRBJ2-1	CASSFYRGINEQFF	TGTGCCAGCAGCTTTTACAGGGGCATCAATGAGCAGTTCTTC
.	TRBV5-4	once	TRBJ2-1	CASRLTGGASSGRLFF	TGTGCCAGCAGGCTGACAGGGGGCGCATCTAGCGGGAGGCTGTTCTTC
.	TRBV28	.	TRBJ1-6	CASSFILRALYNSPLHF	TGTGCCAGCAGTTTTATCTTGAGGGCCCTATATAATTCACCCCTCCACTTT
.	TRBV4-2	.	TRBJ1-6	CASSLGDTYNSPLHF	TGTGCCAGCAGCCTCGGTGACACTTATAATTCACCCCTCCACTTT
TRBD1	TRBV3-1/TRBV3-2	.	TRBJ2-1	CASSQDRSGGRYEQFF	TGTGCCAGCAGCCAAGATCGGTCAGGGGGCAGGTATGAGCAGTTCTTC
.	TRBV5-4	.	TRBJ1-1	CASRMGKFGGTEAFF	TGTGCCAGCAGAATGGGAAAGTTTGGGGGGACTGAAGCTTTCTTT
TRBD1	TRBV7-2	.	TRBJ1-1	CASSRDRALTEAFF	TGTGCCAGCAGCCGGGACAGGGCCTTGACTGAAGCTTTCTTT
.	TRBV3-1/TRBV3-2	.	TRBJ1-5	CASSQAGYQPQHF	TGTGCCAGCAGCCAAGCCGGGTATCAGCCCCAGCATTTT
.	TRBV9	.	TRBJ1-4	CASSVRGGEEKLFF	TGTGCCAGCAGCGTACGAGGGGGAGAAGAAAAACTGTTTTTT
.	TRBV18	.	TRBJ1-4	CASSPQGQGNEKLFF	TGTGCCAGCTCACCACAAGGGCAGGGGAATGAAAAACTGTTTTTT
TRBD1	TRBV6-5	.	TRBJ1-2	CASRETGGHYGYTF	TGTGCCAGCAGAGAGACAGGGGGCCACTATGGCTACACCTTC
.	TRBV28	.	TRBJ2-7	CASSSTALGGYEQYF	TGTGCCAGCAGTTCGACGGCCCTAGGGGGTTACGAGCAGTACTTC
.	TRBV14	once	TRBJ2-4	CASSQGAYIQYF	TGTGCCAGCAGCCAAGGAGCTTACATTCAGTACTTC
TRBD2	TRBV27	once	TRBJ2-2	CASSVGGSSGELFF	TGTGCCAGCAGTGTGGGCGGGAGCTCCGGGGAGCTGTTTTTT
TRBD2	TRBV15	.	TRBJ2-3	CATSPYRGGTDTQYF	TGTGCCACCAGCCCTTATCGGGGGGGCACAGATACGCAGTATTTT
TRBD2	TRBV4-1	.	TRBJ2-1	CASSQRTSGRGSSYNEQFF	TGCGCCAGCAGCCAAAGGACTAGCGGGAGGGGAAGCTCCTACAATGAGCAGTTCTTC
.	TRBV28	.	TRBJ1-1	CASSPPYQLNTEAFF	TGTGCCAGCAGTCCCCCATATCAGTTGAACACTGAAGCTTTCTTT
.	TRBV29-1	.	TRBJ2-7	CSVDIGTTTGEQYF	TGCAGCGTTGATATCGGAACCACCACGGGCGAGCAGTACTTC
TRBD1	TRBV19	.	TRBJ1-1	CASSMGWTGQTEAFF	TGTGCCAGTAGTATGGGGTGGACAGGGCAAACTGAAGCTTTCTTT
TRBD1	TRBV18	.	TRBJ2-7	CASSKDRGPTYEQYF	TGTGCCAGCTCAAAAGACAGGGGGCCCACCTACGAGCAGTACTTC
.	TRBV21-1	.	TRBJ2-5	CAGPQGPATQYF	TGTGCCGGACCACAGGGTCCAGCGACCCAGTACTTC
.	TRBV28	.	TRBJ2-7	CASSLVAFSYEQYF	TGTGCCAGCAGTCTAGTAGCTTTCTCCTACGAGCAGTACTTC
.	TRBV5-1	.	TRBJ2-6	CASSLVGQISGANVLTF	TGCGCCAGCAGCTTGGTGGGGCAAATCTCTGGGGCCAACGTCCTGACTTTC
.	TRBV6-5	once	TRBJ2-7	CASRRGGDWAYEQYF	TGTGCCAGCAGACGTGGTGGCGACTGGGCCTACGAGCAGTACTTC
.	TRBV19	.	TRBJ1-5	CASSIQGRSNQPQHF	TGTGCCAGTAGTATACAGGGGCGCAGCAATCAGCCCCAGCATTTT